Each of the 22 T cell receptor beta chains below was sequenced from the same sample in a study of cytomegalovirus exposure and HLA in healthy donors. PCR amplification relied on 60 Vbeta primers (plus 13 Jbeta primers). Profiling relied on immunoSEQ multiplex PCR, and the TCRdb table lists in-frame clones only, not all of them. The sample lists more than 95,000 clones; about four fifths were seen once. The sample was PBMCs. The source is an older woman in good health and CMV-seropositive.

The V and J genes are TRBV4-1 and TRBJ1-5; D might be TRBD1 (6 bases). V was shortened by 4 bases and J by 0 bases, with 10 bases between the two germline ends. Germline V gene sequence: CDR1 MGHRA, CDR2 YSYEKL. The CDR3 length is 15 residues. The CDR3 sequence: CASSLQGFSNQPQHF. The CDR3 DNA reads TGCGCCAGCAGCCTTCAGGGGTTTAGCAATCAGCCCCAGCATTTT.

J is TRBJ2-7 and V is TRBV4-3, with 9 bases aligning to TRBD1. The CDR3 has 16 residues. Germline V gives CDR1 LGHNA, CDR2 YSLEER. The V gene end was trimmed by 0 bases and the J gene end by 6 bases; junction bases not matched to a gene: 9. DNA for the CDR3: TGCGCCAGCAGCCAAGATACCGGGACAGGGAAAGCCGAGCAGTACTTC. This translates into CASSQDTGTGKAEQYF.

The rearrangement links TRBV13 to TRBJ2-1; TRBD2 matches 14 bases. V was pared by 5 bases and J by 8 bases, with 11 bases of the junction left unmatched. Germline V lookup: CDR1 PRHDT, CDR2 FYEKMQ (reference sequence). The CDR3 is 17 amino acids. CDR3 region: CASSVTSGGAMGDEQFF. CDR3 in DNA: TGTGCCAGCAGCGTGACTAGCGGGGGGGCTATGGGCGATGAGCAGTTCTTC. The complete variable domain, with remaining parts taken from reference TRBV13 and TRBJ2-1, reads AAGVIQSPRHLIKEKRETATLKCYPIPRHDTVYWYQQGPGQDPQFLISFYEKMQSDKGSIPDRFSAQQFSDYHSELNMSSLELGDSALYFCASSVTSGGAMGDEQFFGPGTRLTVL.

This sequence joins TRBV13 and TRBJ2-7, with TRBD1 as a possible D gene (6 bases). V lost 5 bases and J lost 6, with 14 bases in between. Per the germline V gene, CDR1 is PRHDT and CDR2 is FYEKMQ (reference sequence). The CDR3 extends over 13 amino acids. The CDR3 is CASSTVQGAEQYF. As DNA, the CDR3 is TGTGCCAGCAGCACCGTACAGGGAGCCGAGCAGTACTTC. Full variable domain (remainder filled in from reference TRBV13 and TRBJ2-7): AAGVIQSPRHLIKEKRETATLKCYPIPRHDTVYWYQQGPGQDPQFLISFYEKMQSDKGSIPDRFSAQQFSDYHSELNMSSLELGDSALYFCASSTVQGAEQYFGPGTRLTVT.

This clone occurred a few times. The chain is built from TRBV7-2 and TRBJ2-1; TRBD2 aligns across 8 bases. The V gene's germline CDR1 is SGHTA and CDR2 FQGNSA. CDR3 length: 16 residues. The trim removed 2 bases at V and 3 bases at J, leaving 6 bases unmatched. The CDR3 nucleotides are TGTGCCAGCAGCTTACGCGCGCGGGGGGTCTACAATGAGCAGTTCTTC. The encoded protein is CASSLRARGVYNEQFF.

The V and J genes are TRBV7-9 and TRBJ2-7, with D tentatively TRBD2 (6 bases). Looked up from germline, CDR1 is SEHNR and CDR2 is FQNEAQ (reference sequence). This CDR3 comprises 15 residues. The V end was cut by 1 base, the J end by 0 bases, with 10 bases between. The CDR3 bases are TGTGCCAGCAGCTTAGGCCAGGGACTCTCCTACGAGCAGTACTTC. It is translated as CASSLGQGLSYEQYF.

This rearrangement joins TRBV6-6 to TRBJ1-5; D unresolved. Germline V gene sequence: CDR1 MNHNY, CDR2 SVGAGI (reference sequence). The CDR3 covers 13 residues. V was shortened by 5 bases and J by 3 bases, with 8 bases between the two germline ends. CDR3 DNA: TGTGCCAGCAGTAACCAGTACAATCAGCCCCAGCATTTT. The encoded protein is CASSNQYNQPQHF.

This chain links TRBV5-1 with TRBJ1-1; D unclear. The V end lost 0 bases, the J end lost 4 bases, and 7 bases lay between the germline ends. The CDR3 is 13 amino acids. The germline V gene encodes CDR1 SGHRS and CDR2 YFSETQ. CDR3 bases: TGCGCCAGCAGCTTGGTCAGGTCCACTGAAGCTTTCTTT. Translating gives CASSLVRSTEAFF. Full variable domain (remainder filled in from reference TRBV5-1 and TRBJ1-1): KAGVTQTPRYLIKTRGQQVTLSCSPISGHRSVSWYQQTPGQGLQFLFEYFSETQRNKGNFPGRFSGRQFSNSRSEMNVSTLELGDSALYLCASSLVRSTEAFFGQGTRLTVV.

This clone was counted once. V is TRBV5-4 and J is TRBJ2-5, with TRBD1 matching over 7 bases. The V and J ends lost 5 bases and 2 bases, in that order; junction bases with no gene match: 6. This CDR3 is built from 14 residues. Germline V gives CDR1 SGHNT, CDR2 YYREEE (reference sequence). The CDR3 DNA reads as TGTGCCAGCAGAGAGGGGACAGAACAAGAGACCCAGTACTTC. Protein: CASREGTEQETQYF.

J is TRBJ2-1 and V is TRBV7-2; perhaps TRBD2 as D (6 bases). Trimming shortened V by 4 bases and J by 8 bases, and 18 bases separated the two germline ends. Germline V gives CDR1 SGHTA, CDR2 FQGNSA. This CDR3 has 15 residues. The CDR3 DNA reads TGTGCCAGCAGCTCCCCCCTCCGGTCTAGCGATGAGCAGTTCTTC. This gives the protein CASSSPLRSSDEQFF. Drawing the rest from reference TRBV7-2 and TRBJ2-1, the complete variable domain is GAGVSQSPSNKVTEKGKDVELRCDPISGHTALYWYRQSLGQGLEFLIYFQGNSAPDKSGLPSDRFSAERTGGSVSTLTIQRTQQEDSAVYLCASSSPLRSSDEQFFGPGTRLTVL.

V is TRBV5-1 and J is TRBJ2-3; perhaps TRBD1 as D (5 bases). The germline V and J ends were trimmed by 2 bases and 0 bases, with 19 bases remaining between them. Germline-derived CDR1 and CDR2 are SGHRS and YFSETQ. CDR3 length: 18 residues. The CDR3 protein is CASSFAGNLQTSTDTQYF. The DNA for the CDR3 is TGCGCCAGCAGCTTCGCAGGGAACCTTCAAACTAGCACAGATACGCAGTATTTT.

As DNA, the CDR3 is TGTGCCAGTAGTAGCTTCTCCGGGACAGCCTCTTCGGGCTACACCTTC. Protein sequence: CASSSFSGTASSGYTF. The rearrangement uses TRBV19 and TRBJ1-2, with 7 bases lining up with TRBD1. The CDR3 is 16 amino acids. Trimming took 4 bases from V and 8 from J; bases not matched to a gene: 16. Germline-derived CDR1 and CDR2 are LNHDA and SQIVND (reference sequence).

This clone has only one observation. This sequence joins TRBV29-1 and TRBJ2-3; D is perhaps TRBD1 (5 bases). CDR3 size: 13 residues. V was shortened by 2 bases and J by 1 base, with 7 bases between the two germline ends. Germline V gene data show CDR1 as SQVTM and CDR2 as ANQGSEA. The CDR3 DNA follows: TGCAGCGTTGAAAGGGGTGGCACAGATACGCAGTATTTT. It encodes CSVERGGTDTQYF.

J is TRBJ1-1 and V is TRBV5-6, with D unresolved. Germline CDR1 reads SGHDT; CDR2 reads YYEEEE. Deletions cut 0 bases from V and 1 base from J, with 10 bases between. This CDR3 region has 15 residues. CDR3 sequence: CASSLGRVRNTEAFF. The CDR3 coding sequence is TGTGCCAGCAGCTTGGGCCGGGTGCGGAACACTGAAGCTTTCTTT.

This sequence joins TRBV7-2 and TRBJ2-3, with 11 positions matching TRBD1. Germline CDR1 reads SGHTA; CDR2 reads FQGNSA. With V trimmed by 8 bases and J by 6 bases, 10 bases remained unmatched. The CDR3 is made up of 15 amino acids. CDR3 in amino acids: CASRTGGGRVDTQYF. DNA of the CDR3: TGTGCCAGCCGGACAGGGGGCGGGCGTGTGGATACGCAGTATTTT.

This clone was picked up one time. J is TRBJ1-2 and V is TRBV6-5; D is undetermined. V dropped 2 bases and J dropped 4 bases, with 11 bases sitting between them. This CDR3 contains 14 residues. Germline CDR1 reads MNHEY; CDR2 reads SVGAGI. The CDR3 nucleotides are TGTGCCAGCAGTTACGGCCGGGATTTCTATGGCTACACCTTC. It codes for CASSYGRDFYGYTF.

The genes are TRBV27 and TRBJ2-1; 9 bases are shared with TRBD2. The CDR3 totals 16 residues. Germline V gene sequence: CDR1 MNHEY, CDR2 SMNVEV (reference sequence). The V and J ends lost 5 bases and 8 bases, in that order; junction bases with no gene match: 13. CDR3 amino acids: CASSEGETSGFDEQFF. CDR3 in DNA: TGTGCCAGCAGTGAAGGGGAAACTAGCGGGTTTGATGAGCAGTTCTTC.

The chain joins TRBV19 to TRBJ2-3; 15 bases agree with TRBD2. V shed 4 bases, J shed 0 bases, and the junction held 14 bases outside the gene matches. This CDR3 spans 21 amino acids. The germline CDR1 and CDR2 sequences are LNHDA and SQIVND (reference sequence). The CDR3 nucleotides are TGTGCCAGTAGTAGGCTCGGACTAGCGGGAGGGATTGGGAAGAGCACAGATACGCAGTATTTT. Encoded protein: CASSRLGLAGGIGKSTDTQYF.

The chain carries TRBV5-4 and TRBJ1-1; tentatively, D is TRBD1 (5 bases). The ends were cut back, 4 bases at V and 4 bases at J, with 14 bases in the middle. CDR3 size: 14 residues. Per germline, CDR1 SGHNT and CDR2 YYREEE (reference sequence). The CDR3 spells CASSPRGGGTEAFF. In DNA, the CDR3 is TGTGCCAGCAGCCCCCGGGGCGGGGGCACTGAAGCTTTCTTT.

V and J are TRBV7-2 and TRBJ1-6, with D perhaps matching TRBD1 (5 bases). CDR1 SGHTA and CDR2 FQGNSA come from the germline V gene. Trimming cost V 1 base and J 9 bases, with 13 bases left between them. The CDR3 sequence is 15 residues long. CDR3 sequence reads: CASSLDQGVSSPLHF. The CDR3 DNA is TGTGCCAGCAGCTTAGATCAGGGTGTGAGTTCACCCCTCCACTTT. Variable domain in full (rest from reference TRBV7-2 and TRBJ1-6): GAGVSQSPSNKVTEKGKDVELRCDPISGHTALYWYRQSLGQGLEFLIYFQGNSAPDKSGLPSDRFSAERTGGSVSTLTIQRTQQEDSAVYLCASSLDQGVSSPLHFGNGTRLTVT.

This rearrangement joins TRBV7-9 to TRBJ1-4; D is perhaps TRBD1 (6 bases). This CDR3 is built from 16 residues. Per germline, CDR1 SEHNR and CDR2 FQNEAQ (reference sequence). V was cut by 0 bases and J by 3 bases, with 11 bases left in between. CDR3: CASSLAQGRPNEKLFF. The CDR3 nucleotides read TGTGCCAGCAGCTTAGCGCAGGGGAGACCTAATGAAAAACTGTTTTTT.

The chain combines TRBV5-4 with TRBJ2-3; 8 bases line up with TRBD1. The germline gives CDR1 SGHNT, CDR2 YYREEE (reference sequence). V shed 4 bases, J shed 1 base, and the junction held 17 bases outside the gene matches. The CDR3 sequence is 19 residues long. CDR3 coding DNA: TGTGCCAGCAGCCATCCCAACAAAAAGGACAGGGTTGGCACAGATACGCAGTATTTT. Translating gives CASSHPNKKDRVGTDTQYF.